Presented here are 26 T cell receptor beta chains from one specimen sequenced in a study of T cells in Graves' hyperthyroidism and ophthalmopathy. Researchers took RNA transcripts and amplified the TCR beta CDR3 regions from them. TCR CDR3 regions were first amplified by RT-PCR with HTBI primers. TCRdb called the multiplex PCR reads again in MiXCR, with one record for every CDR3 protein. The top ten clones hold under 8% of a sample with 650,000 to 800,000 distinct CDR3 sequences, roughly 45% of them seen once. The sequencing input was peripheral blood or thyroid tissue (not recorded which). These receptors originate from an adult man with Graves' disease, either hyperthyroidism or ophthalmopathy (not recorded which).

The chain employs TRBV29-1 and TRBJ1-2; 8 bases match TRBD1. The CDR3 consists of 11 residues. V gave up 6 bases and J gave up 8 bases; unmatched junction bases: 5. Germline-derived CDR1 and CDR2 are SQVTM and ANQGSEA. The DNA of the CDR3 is TGCAGCGTCGTGACAGGGGCCGGCTACACCTTC. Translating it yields CSVVTGAGYTF.

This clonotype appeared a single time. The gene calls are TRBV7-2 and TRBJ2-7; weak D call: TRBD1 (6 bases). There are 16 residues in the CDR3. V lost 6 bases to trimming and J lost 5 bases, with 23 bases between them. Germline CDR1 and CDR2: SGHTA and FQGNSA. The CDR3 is CASSLTGQLWGHEQYF. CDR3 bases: TGTGCCAGCAGTTTGACGGGACAATTGTGGGGCCACGAGCAGTACTTC.

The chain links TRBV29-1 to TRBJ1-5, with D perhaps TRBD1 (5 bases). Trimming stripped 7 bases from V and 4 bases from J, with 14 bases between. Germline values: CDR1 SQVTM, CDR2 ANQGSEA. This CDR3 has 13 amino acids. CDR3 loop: CSEWGGPNQPQHF. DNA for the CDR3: TGCAGCGAGTGGGGGGGACCAAATCAGCCCCAGCATTTT.

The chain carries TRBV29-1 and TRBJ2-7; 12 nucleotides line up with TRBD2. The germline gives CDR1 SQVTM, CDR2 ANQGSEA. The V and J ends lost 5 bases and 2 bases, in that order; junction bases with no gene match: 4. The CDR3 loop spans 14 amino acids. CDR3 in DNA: TGCAGCGTTCGGACTAGCGGGGACGCCTACGAGCAGTACTTC. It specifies CSVRTSGDAYEQYF.

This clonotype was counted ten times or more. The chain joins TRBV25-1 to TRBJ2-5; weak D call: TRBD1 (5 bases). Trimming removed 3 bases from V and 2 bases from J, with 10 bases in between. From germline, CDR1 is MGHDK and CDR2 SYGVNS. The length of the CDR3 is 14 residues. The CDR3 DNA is TGTGCCAGCAGTGAGAAGGGGCAGCAAGAGACCCAGTACTTC. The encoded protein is CASSEKGQQETQYF.

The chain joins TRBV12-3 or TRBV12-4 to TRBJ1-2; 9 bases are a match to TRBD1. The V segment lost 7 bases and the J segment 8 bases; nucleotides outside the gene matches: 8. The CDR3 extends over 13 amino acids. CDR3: CASKNRGPWGYTF. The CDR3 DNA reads TGTGCCAGCAAAAACAGGGGGCCTTGGGGCTACACCTTC.

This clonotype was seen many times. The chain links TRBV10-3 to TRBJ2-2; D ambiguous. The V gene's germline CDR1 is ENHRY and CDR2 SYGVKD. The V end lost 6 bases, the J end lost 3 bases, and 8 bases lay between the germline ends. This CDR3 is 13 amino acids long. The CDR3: CAISDEDTGELFF. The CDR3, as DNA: TGTGCCATCAGCGACGAAGACACCGGGGAGCTGTTTTTT.

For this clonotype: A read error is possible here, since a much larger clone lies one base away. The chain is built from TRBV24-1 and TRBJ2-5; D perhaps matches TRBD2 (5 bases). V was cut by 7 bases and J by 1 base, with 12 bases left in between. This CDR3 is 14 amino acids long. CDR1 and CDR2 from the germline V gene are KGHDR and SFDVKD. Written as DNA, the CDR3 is TGTGCCACCAGCTTAGGGAGCTTCCAAGAGACCCAGTACTTC. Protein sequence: CATSLGSFQETQYF.

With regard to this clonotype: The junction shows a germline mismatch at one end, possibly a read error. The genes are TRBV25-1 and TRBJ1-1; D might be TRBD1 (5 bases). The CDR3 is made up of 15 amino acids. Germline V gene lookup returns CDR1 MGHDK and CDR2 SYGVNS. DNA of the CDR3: TGCGCCAGCAGCTTGGAGGCCAGGGTAGACACTGAAGCTTTCTTT. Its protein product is CASSLEARVDTEAFF.

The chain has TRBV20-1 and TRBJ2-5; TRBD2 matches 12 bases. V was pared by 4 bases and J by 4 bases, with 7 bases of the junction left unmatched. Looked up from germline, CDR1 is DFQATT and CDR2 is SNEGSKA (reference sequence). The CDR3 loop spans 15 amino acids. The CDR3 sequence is CSATILAGGGETQYF. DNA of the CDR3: TGCAGTGCTACAATACTAGCGGGAGGAGGAGAGACCCAGTACTTC.

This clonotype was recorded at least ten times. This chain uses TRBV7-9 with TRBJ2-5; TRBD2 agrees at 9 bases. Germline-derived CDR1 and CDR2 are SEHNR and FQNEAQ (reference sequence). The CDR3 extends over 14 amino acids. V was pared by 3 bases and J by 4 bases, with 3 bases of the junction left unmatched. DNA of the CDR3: TGTGCCAGCAGCTTTAGCGGGAGAGGAGAGACCCAGTACTTC. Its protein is CASSFSGRGETQYF.

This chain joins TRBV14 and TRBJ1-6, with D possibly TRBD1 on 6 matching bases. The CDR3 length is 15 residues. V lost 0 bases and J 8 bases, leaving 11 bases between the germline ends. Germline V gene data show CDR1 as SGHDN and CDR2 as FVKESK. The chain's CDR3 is CASSQDLGGDSPLHF. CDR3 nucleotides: TGTGCCAGCAGCCAAGATTTAGGGGGAGATTCACCCCTCCACTTT.

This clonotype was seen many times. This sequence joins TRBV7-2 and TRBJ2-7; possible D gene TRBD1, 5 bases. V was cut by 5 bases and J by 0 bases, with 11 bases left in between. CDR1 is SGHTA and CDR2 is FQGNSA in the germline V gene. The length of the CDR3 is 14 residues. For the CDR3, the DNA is TGTGCCAGCAGCCTCGGCAGGGACTCCTACGAGCAGTACTTC. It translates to CASSLGRDSYEQYF. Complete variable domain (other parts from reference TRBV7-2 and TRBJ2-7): GAGVSQSPSNKVTEKGKDVELRCDPISGHTALYWYRQSLGQGLEFLIYFQGNSAPDKSGLPSDRFSAERTGGSVSTLTIQRTQQEDSAVYLCASSLGRDSYEQYFGPGTRLTVT.

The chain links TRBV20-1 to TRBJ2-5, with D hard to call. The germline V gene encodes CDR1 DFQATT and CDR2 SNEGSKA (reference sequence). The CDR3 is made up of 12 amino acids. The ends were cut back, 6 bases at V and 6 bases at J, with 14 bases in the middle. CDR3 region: CSASPLGQTQYF. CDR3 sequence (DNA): TGCAGTGCAAGTCCCCTTGGGCAGACCCAGTACTTC.

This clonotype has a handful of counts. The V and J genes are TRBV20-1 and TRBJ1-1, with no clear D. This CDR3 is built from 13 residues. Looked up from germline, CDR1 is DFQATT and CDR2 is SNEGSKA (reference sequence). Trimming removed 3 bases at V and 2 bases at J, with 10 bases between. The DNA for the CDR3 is TGCAGTGCTAGGAGGCAGCCTAACACTGAAGCTTTCTTT. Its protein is CSARRQPNTEAFF.

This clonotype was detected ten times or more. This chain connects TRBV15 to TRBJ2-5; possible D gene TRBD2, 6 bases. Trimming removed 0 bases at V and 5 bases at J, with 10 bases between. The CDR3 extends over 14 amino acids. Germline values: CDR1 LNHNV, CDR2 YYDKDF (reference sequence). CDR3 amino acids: CATSRDGLAETQYF. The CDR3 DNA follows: TGTGCCACCAGCAGAGATGGTCTAGCGGAGACCCAGTACTTC.

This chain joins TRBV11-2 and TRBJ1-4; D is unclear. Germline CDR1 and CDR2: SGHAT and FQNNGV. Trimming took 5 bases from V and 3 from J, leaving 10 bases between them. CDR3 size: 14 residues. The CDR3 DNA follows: TGTGCCAGCAGCGTGGGTGGACCTAATGAAAAACTGTTTTTT. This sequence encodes CASSVGGPNEKLFF.

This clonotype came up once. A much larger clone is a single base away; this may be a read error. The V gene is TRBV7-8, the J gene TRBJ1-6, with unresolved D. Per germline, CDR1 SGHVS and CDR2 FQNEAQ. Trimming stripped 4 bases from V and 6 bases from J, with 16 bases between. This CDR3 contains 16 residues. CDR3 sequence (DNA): TGTGCCAGCAGCTCGCACGACCTACAGAGTAATTCACCCCTCCACTTT. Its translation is CASSSHDLQSNSPLHF.

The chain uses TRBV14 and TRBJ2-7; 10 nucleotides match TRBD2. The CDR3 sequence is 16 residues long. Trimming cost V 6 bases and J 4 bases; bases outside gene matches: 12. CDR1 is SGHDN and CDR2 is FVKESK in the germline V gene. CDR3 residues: CASSAYGLAETYEQYF. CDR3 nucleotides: TGTGCCAGCAGTGCTTACGGACTAGCGGAGACATACGAGCAGTACTTC.

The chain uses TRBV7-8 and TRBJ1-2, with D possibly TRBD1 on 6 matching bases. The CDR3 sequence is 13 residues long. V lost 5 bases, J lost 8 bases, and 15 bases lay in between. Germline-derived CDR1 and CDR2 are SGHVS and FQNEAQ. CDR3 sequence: CASSQRGLRGYTF. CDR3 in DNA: TGTGCCAGCAGCCAACGGGGGCTTAGAGGCTACACCTTC.

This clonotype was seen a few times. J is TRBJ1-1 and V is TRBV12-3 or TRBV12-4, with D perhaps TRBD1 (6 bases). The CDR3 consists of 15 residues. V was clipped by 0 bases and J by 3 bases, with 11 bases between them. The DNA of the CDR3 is TGTGCCAGCAGTTTAGCGCAAGGGGGTTACACTGAAGCTTTCTTT. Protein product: CASSLAQGGYTEAFF.

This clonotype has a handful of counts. CDR3 in amino acids: CASSPKGHRSPYGYTF. DNA of the CDR3: TGTGCCAGCAGTCCGAAAGGGCACAGGTCGCCCTATGGCTACACCTTC. The rearrangement joins TRBV11-2 to TRBJ1-2, with D tentatively TRBD1 (5 bases). CDR3 length: 16 amino acids. Trimming took off 6 bases at V and 4 bases at J, with 21 bases between the two ends. Germline V gene lookup returns CDR1 SGHAT and CDR2 FQNNGV.

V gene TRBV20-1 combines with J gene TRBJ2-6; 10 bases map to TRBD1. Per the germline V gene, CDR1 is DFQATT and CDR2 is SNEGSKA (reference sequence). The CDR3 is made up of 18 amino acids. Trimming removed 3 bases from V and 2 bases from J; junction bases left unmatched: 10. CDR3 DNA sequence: TGCAGTGCTAGGGGGACCGGGACAGGGGAACCTGGGGCCAACGTCCTGACTTTC. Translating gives CSARGTGTGEPGANVLTF.

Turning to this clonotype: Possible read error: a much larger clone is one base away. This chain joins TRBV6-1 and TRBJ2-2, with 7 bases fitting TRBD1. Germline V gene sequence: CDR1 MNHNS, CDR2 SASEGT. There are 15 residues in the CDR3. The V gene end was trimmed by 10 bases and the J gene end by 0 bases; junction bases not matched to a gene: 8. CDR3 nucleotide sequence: TGTGCCATCAGGGGGACAATCGCGAACACCGGGGAGCTGTTTTTT. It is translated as CAIRGTIANTGELFF.

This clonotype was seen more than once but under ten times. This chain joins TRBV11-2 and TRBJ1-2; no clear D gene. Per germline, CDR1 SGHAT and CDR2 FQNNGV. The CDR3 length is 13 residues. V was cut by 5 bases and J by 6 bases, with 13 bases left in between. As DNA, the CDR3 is TGTGCCAGCAGCCGGTGGTCCCAGGATGGCTACACCTTC. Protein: CASSRWSQDGYTF.

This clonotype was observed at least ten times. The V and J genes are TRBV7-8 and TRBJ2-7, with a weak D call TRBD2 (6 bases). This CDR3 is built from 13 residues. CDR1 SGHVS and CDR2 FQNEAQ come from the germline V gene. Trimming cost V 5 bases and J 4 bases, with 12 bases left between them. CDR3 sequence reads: CASSRGVLYEQYF. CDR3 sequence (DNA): TGTGCCAGCAGCCGCGGGGTCCTTTACGAGCAGTACTTC.